The following is a TCR beta chain sequence with its context. What it binds is unknown. Naivety in CD8+ T cells corresponded to a CD45RO-CCR7+CD27+CD95- phenotype. This specimen comes from a study of CXCR3-negative and CXCR3-positive naive CD8 T cells. Study conclusions and caveats: CXCR3-positive naive cells carried more hydrophobic TRB CDR3s than CXCR3-negative ones. Naive cells used TRBV-TRBJ genes in much the same way whether CXCR3-negative or CXCR3-positive; memory cells did not. Naive subsets had comparable surface CD5; TCR strength was inferred from TRB CDR3 properties.

The CDR3 runs to 22 residues. Germline CDR1 reads SGHDN; CDR2 reads FVKESK. TRB cDNA libraries were made by UMI-labeled 5' RACE. TCRdb reanalyzed the 5' RACE reads, giving one entry per CDR3 protein sequence and no DNA. This sample carries some 130,000 distinct CDR3 sequences, with over 0.35% going to the ten biggest clones. The clonotype was recovered from a human donor in good health. Some clones in this sample may be carry-over from other donors' samples. The source material was naive CXCR3+ CD8+ T cells from blood. Subset meaning: CD45RO-CCR7+CD27+CD95- naive CD8+ T cells expressing CXCR3 (TNR3+). This chain links TRBV14 with TRBJ2-5; the D gene TCRdb calls, TRBD2, cannot be checked with no DNA. CDR3 region: CASSHDAFGQGVTSGSWETQYF.